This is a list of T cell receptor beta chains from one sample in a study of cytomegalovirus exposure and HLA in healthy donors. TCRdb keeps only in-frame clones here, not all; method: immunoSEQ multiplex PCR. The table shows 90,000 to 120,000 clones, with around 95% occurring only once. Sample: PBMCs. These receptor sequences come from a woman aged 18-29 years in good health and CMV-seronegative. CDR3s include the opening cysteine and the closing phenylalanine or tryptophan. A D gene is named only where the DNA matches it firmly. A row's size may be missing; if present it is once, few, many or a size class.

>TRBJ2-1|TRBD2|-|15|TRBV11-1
CASGTTSGVSNEQFF
TGTGCCAGCGGTACGACTAGCGGGGTGTCCAATGAGCAGTTCTTC
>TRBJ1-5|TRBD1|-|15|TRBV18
CASSPGGTDNQPQHF
TGTGCCAGCTCACCAGGGGGGACAGACAATCAGCCCCAGCATTTT
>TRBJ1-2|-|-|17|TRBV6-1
CASSEYDRLTSNYGYTF
TGTGCCAGCAGTGAGTATGACAGGCTAACATCTAACTATGGCTACACCTTC
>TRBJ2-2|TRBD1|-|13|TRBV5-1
CASSRQGFGELFF
TGCGCCAGCAGCAGACAGGGTTTCGGGGAGCTGTTTTTT
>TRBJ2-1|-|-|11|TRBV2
CASSGSVEQFF
TGTGCCAGCAGTGGTTCGGTTGAGCAGTTCTTC
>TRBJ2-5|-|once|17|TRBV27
CASSPGAKGASGRTQYF
TGTGCCAGCAGTCCAGGGGCGAAAGGGGCGAGCGGTCGGACCCAGTACTTC
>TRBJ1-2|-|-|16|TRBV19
CASSQLGGGLNYGYTF
TGTGCCAGTAGCCAGCTCGGGGGGGGGTTGAACTATGGCTACACCTTC
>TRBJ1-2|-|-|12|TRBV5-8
CASSLAPGIYTF
TGTGCCAGCAGCTTGGCCCCGGGGATCTACACCTTC
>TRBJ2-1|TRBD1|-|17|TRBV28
CASSRQGAWGSYNEQFF
TGTGCCAGCAGTAGACAGGGGGCCTGGGGGTCCTACAATGAGCAGTTCTTC
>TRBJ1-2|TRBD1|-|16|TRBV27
CASSQRPGQKDYGYTF
TGTGCCAGCAGCCAGAGACCGGGACAGAAAGACTATGGCTACACCTTC
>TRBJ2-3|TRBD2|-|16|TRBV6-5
CASSSSIAGGTDTQYF
TGTGCCAGCAGTTCTTCCATAGCGGGGGGGACAGATACGCAGTATTTT
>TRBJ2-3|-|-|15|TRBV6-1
CASSEERAGTDTQYF
TGTGCCAGCAGTGAGGAGCGGGCTGGCACAGATACGCAGTATTTT
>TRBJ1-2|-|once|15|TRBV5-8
CASSSIQGANYGYTF
TGTGCCAGCAGCTCGATACAGGGCGCTAACTATGGCTACACCTTC
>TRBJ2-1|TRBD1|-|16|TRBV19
CASSIGAGTGSGEQFF
TGTGCCAGTAGTATAGGGGCCGGGACAGGGTCAGGTGAGCAGTTCTTC